This T cell receptor (beta chain) was recovered during a study of regulatory T cells in long-lasting Graves disease (dated by TCRdb to about 2021). Study-level background: Antithyroid drugs had been taken for less than 3 months by newly diagnosed Graves' disease patients. Peripheral blood TCR sequencing and RNA sequencing compared persistent Graves' disease patients with newly diagnosed Graves' disease patients. The study was registered as a clinical trial and conducted in China. TCR sequencing covered some 13 persistent and around 20 newly diagnosed Graves' disease patients, some 33 samples in total.

Read against the paper, the sample's time point label means: newly diagnosed GD, antithyroid drugs for less than 3 months. For both TCR sequencing and RNA sequencing, RNA was extracted from PBMCs using TRIzol. The diagnosis of Graves' disease was made according to American Thyroid Association guidelines. The patients came from an endocrinology department in Xi'an, China. Each patient gave about 8.1 milliliters of peripheral blood, collected in an EDTA anticoagulant tube. PBMCs were isolated by Ficoll Paque Plus density gradient separation without further T cell sorting. An Agilent 2100 Bioanalyzer and agarose gel were used to check RNA quality, and a NanoDrop 2000 was used to measure RNA concentration. The sample holds one count of this clonotype. It has no known antigen specificity. No much larger clone exists at a distance of one base, and base qualities are not known. One read alone is a weak basis.

The library relied on multiplex PCR. Sequencing was carried out with an Illumina HiSeq 4000. iRepertoire HTBI primers and Arm-PCR amplification of CDR3 regions were used to construct TCR beta libraries. Before sequencing, the PCR products went through gel purification. For the original study's pipeline: Across samples, about 63 TRBV and 15 or so TRBJ segments were identified and used for gene usage analysis of CDR3 amino acid clonotypes. COPE and FqMerger were used to merge filtered high-quality paired reads into contigs. Contigs were aligned with BLAST to IMGT TRBV, TRBD and TRBJ reference genes, and CDR3 was defined per IMGT. Highly expanded clones were defined as clonotypes with a frequency above 0.1%. Shannon entropy was used to measure repertoire diversity, and the Gini coefficient was used to measure V-J evenness. A clonotype found in more than one individual was treated as public. TCRdb reprocessed the public reads (quality trimming at Q25 with fastp, clone calling with MiXCR) and kept in-frame beta chains. Each entry merges the rows of one CDR3 protein and shows their most common DNA and genes. TCRdb, rather than the study authors, made the V and J calls. The sample data list 400,000 to 550,000 distinct CDR3 sequences, and less than 20% of these were observed just once. Less than 30% of the sample rests with the top ten.

What the research found in general, with its limitations: Persistent patients shared more public clonotypes among themselves (around 2,800) than newly diagnosed patients did (more than 950). Persistent disease showed preferential use of TRBV28, TRBJ1-2 and TRBJ2-5, whereas newly diagnosed disease favored TRBV20-1 and TRBJ2-1. As a limitation, the authors acknowledged that the small sample size may reduce accuracy. Only the TCR beta chain was sequenced and analyzed. Compared with newly diagnosed patients, patients with persistent Graves' disease had lower TCR Shannon entropy and fewer highly expanded clones, which suggests clonal expansion. Because the primary lesion, thyroid tissue, could not be accessed, the study looked at peripheral blood alone.

V gives up 3 bases and J gives up 4 bases, and the segment between their germline ends measures 25 bases. Including the terminal cysteine and phenylalanine, the CDR3 comprises 19 residues. Only CDR3 DNA remains: 57 bases, in frame from the first base. For CDR1 and CDR2, the germline V gene lists KGHSH and LQKENI. In addition, the sample was reused for a study of T cells in Graves' hyperthyroidism and ophthalmopathy. That second report states: Stable Graves' hyperthyroidism was defined as no progression to ophthalmopathy during 18 months of follow-up. Hyperthyroidism patients were newly diagnosed, with disease duration under 2 months, and aged 18 to 65 years. Patients with uncontrolled infections, other autoimmune diseases, pregnancy or lactation were excluded. Diagnoses were based on clinical symptoms, serum thyroxine and TRAb, thyroid ultrasound and orbital computed tomography. The TCR CDR3 was subjected to a first round of RT-PCR using the HTBI primer set and the Qiagen OneStep RT-PCR kit. Blood samples also contained most of the expanded thyroid clonotypes (frequency above 0.001), which suggests that blood repertoires may reflect thyroid immune responses. Ophthalmopathy was separated from stable hyperthyroidism by a 13 V-J signature model, with around 90% sensitivity and about 81% specificity obtained in cross-validation and 80%/75% obtained in testing. In validation, the model predicted progression to ophthalmopathy a median of about 6 months before onset, with about 70% sensitivity and almost 75% specificity. To identify TCR V-J signatures that set the groups apart, the researchers used a discovery cohort of more than 95 patients, made up of around 42 with Graves' ophthalmopathy and some 60 with stable Graves' hyperthyroidism. Prospective prediction of ophthalmopathy was tested in an independent validation cohort of fewer than 20 hyperthyroidism patients and approximately 17 patients who later progressed to ophthalmopathy. The roughly 100 discovery patients were randomly divided into training and test sets at a 7:3 ratio. The study also compared thyroid tissue and blood T-cell repertoires from about 6 Graves' hyperthyroidism patients. Once sampling was done, hyperthyroidism patients were given methimazole at a starting dose of 30 mg daily, whereas ophthalmopathy patients were given high-dose intravenous methylprednisolone. The libraries were constructed in a second round of multiplex PCR and then size-selected and purified. Libraries were sequenced paired-end with 100 bp reads on an Illumina HiSeq2000. SOAPnuke was used to process the raw data, throwing out any read that contained adapters or uncalled bases, had a mean Phred below 15, or lacked an exact constant-primer or identifier match. COPE v1.2.5 was used to merge high-quality paired reads, and clonotypes were defined as unique nucleotide sequences. MiTCR v1.1 was used to align clonotypes to the IMGT TRBV, TRBD and TRBJ reference segments. Analysis was restricted to V-J combinations with a frequency above 0.0001, which covered 99.2% of repertoires. A TCS score was defined as the ratio between F50 (clonal expansion) and ExV (chaos), using BLOSUM62-based TCRdist between CDR3 peptides within each V-J. Welch's t-statistics and random forest reduced several hundred V-J features to 10 to 15, which were used in a naive Bayes classifier (R e1071). No statistical method was used to fix the sample size in advance, and group allocation was not hidden from the investigators. TCR Vbeta CDR3 sequencing of roughly 140 peripheral blood samples (43 ophthalmopathy, under 80 hyperthyroidism and 17 progressor patients) is reported in the paper.

The sequenced sample was peripheral blood mononuclear cells (PBMCs), obtained at new diagnosis, from a patient treated with antithyroid drugs. Recombination connected TRBV18 to TRBJ2-1; TRBD2 is possibly the D segment (6 matching bases). This TCR was sampled from a young woman with Graves disease. Donor details come from another sample of the same person, matched by shared clones. The nucleotide sequence reads as follows: TGTGCCAGCTCACCTAGATTCGGACTGGCGGGAAAGGGGTACAATGAGCAGTTCTTC. Its protein reads: CASSPRFGLAGKGYNEQFF.